Shown below are 29 T cell receptor beta chains from a single sample sequenced in a study of T cell responses to AZD1222 COVID-19 vaccine. The assay was immunoSEQ multiplex PCR, and TCRdb's table has in-frame clones only and misses some. This sample carries about 150,000 clones, roughly 87% of them seen once, and the ten largest clones take under 7%. The material sequenced was peripheral blood, taken 28 days after the second dose of the MenACWY control vaccine. Every receptor here comes from an adult who received the MenACWY meningococcal vaccine as a control.

The chain links TRBV11-2 to TRBJ2-4; 7 bases fit TRBD2. CDR1 and CDR2 from the germline V gene are SGHAT and FQNNGV. After removal of 3 bases from V and 8 bases from J, the junction contained 10 bases not matched to a gene. The CDR3 consists of 15 residues. The CDR3 region has the DNA TGTGCCAGCAGCTTTTTCCGACAGAGCGGGGACATTCAGTACTTC. It specifies CASSFFRQSGDIQYF.

This rearrangement joins TRBV7-8 to TRBJ2-1; the match to TRBD2 covers 7 bases. The CDR3 totals 14 residues. The germline gives CDR1 SGHVS, CDR2 FQNEAQ. V dropped 0 bases and J dropped 10; count of bases not matched to a gene: 6. CDR3 nucleotide sequence: TGTGCCAGCAGCTTAGCAGAACCAGCGGGGGAGCAGTTCTTC. Amino acid sequence: CASSLAEPAGEQFF.

The chain couples TRBV6-1 to TRBJ1-2; no reliable D call. The V gene lost 7 bases and the J gene lost 0 bases, with 12 bases spanning the gap. The CDR3 spans 14 residues. The germline gives CDR1 MNHNS, CDR2 SASEGT. This CDR3 is CASTPGSTNYGYTF. CDR3 sequence (DNA): TGTGCCAGCACCCCGGGCAGCACTAACTATGGCTACACCTTC.

This chain joins TRBV7-2 and TRBJ2-5; unclear D gene. The V end was cut by 7 bases, the J end by 5 bases, with 14 bases between. The CDR3 has 13 residues. CDR1 and CDR2 (germline): SGHTA, FQGNSA. The CDR3 DNA sequence: TGTGCCAGCAACACTGGGCTCGGGGAGACCCAGTACTTC. It yields the protein CASNTGLGETQYF.

This chain connects TRBV21-1 to TRBJ1-4. TRBV21-1 corresponds to a pseudogene. CDR3 size: 13 residues. The chain's CDR3 is CASNTKRAEKLFF. The CDR3 nucleotides are TGTGCCAGCAATACAAAGAGGGCTGAAAAACTGTTTTTT.

This clone was observed once. J is TRBJ1-2 and V is TRBV3-1 (or the pseudogene TRBV3-2); no clear D gene. The CDR3 sequence is 11 residues long. Trimming took off 6 bases at V and 8 bases at J, with 10 bases between the two ends. The germline V gene encodes CDR1 LGHDT and CDR2 YNNKEL (reference sequence). CDR3 protein: CASRTGSGYTF. The CDR3 DNA reads as TGTGCCAGCAGAACGGGCAGCGGCTACACCTTC.

This clone was picked up a small number of times. V gene TRBV4-1 combines with J gene TRBJ2-1; 14 bases align to TRBD2. Germline CDR1 reads MGHRA; CDR2 reads YSYEKL. The V segment lost 6 bases and the J segment 5 bases; nucleotides outside the gene matches: 3. CDR3 length: 15 amino acids. CDR3 nucleotide sequence: TGCGCCAGCAGGCGGGGACTAGCGGGAGACAATGAGCAGTTCTTC. Translating gives CASRRGLAGDNEQFF.

V and J are TRBV27 and TRBJ2-7; D tentatively reads TRBD1 or TRBD2 (5 bases each). The CDR3 consists of 14 residues. The germline gives CDR1 MNHEY, CDR2 SMNVEV (reference sequence). Trimming removed 3 bases from V and 1 base from J, with 10 bases in between. Here the CDR3 DNA reads TGTGCCAGCAGTTTCGGGACGTATTCCTACGAGCAGTACTTC. It codes for CASSFGTYSYEQYF.

This chain connects TRBV27 to TRBJ1-2; D unclear. The germline V gene encodes CDR1 MNHEY and CDR2 SMNVEV (reference sequence). The CDR3 has 15 amino acids. The V end was cut by 5 bases, the J end by 2 bases, with 15 bases between. This chain's CDR3 is CASSPVLGGNYGYTF. Written as DNA, the CDR3 is TGTGCCAGCAGTCCGGTCCTCGGCGGCAACTATGGCTACACCTTC.

The chain has TRBV5-4 and TRBJ2-2; either TRBD1 or TRBD2 may fit D (5 bases each). CDR1 is SGHNT, CDR2 YYREEE, per germline (reference sequence). The CDR3 has 16 amino acids. The V end lost 2 bases, the J end lost 7 bases, and 18 bases lay between the germline ends. CDR3 loop: CASSLVGTGLSGELFF. In DNA form, the CDR3 reads TGTGCCAGCAGCTTAGTTGGGACGGGGTTAAGCGGGGAGCTGTTTTTT.

The rearrangement joins TRBV18 to TRBJ1-5; D not certain. The V end was cut by 6 bases, the J end by 0 bases, with 12 bases between. Germline CDR1 KGHSH, CDR2 LQKENI. The CDR3 runs 15 residues. The CDR3 reads CASSPAENSNQPQHF. Written as DNA, the CDR3 is TGTGCCAGCTCTCCAGCAGAGAATAGCAATCAGCCCCAGCATTTT.

This chain uses TRBV3-1 (or the pseudogene TRBV3-2) with TRBJ1-1; 7 bases match TRBD1. The junction had 4 bases not matched to a gene; V was cut back by 2 bases and J by 1 base. The CDR3 is 15 amino acids. Germline V CDR1 and CDR2: LGHDT, YNNKEL (reference sequence). In DNA, the CDR3 is TGTGCCAGCAGCCAATACAGGGGAGGGAACACTGAAGCTTTCTTT. This codes for CASSQYRGGNTEAFF.

V is TRBV7-2 and J is TRBJ2-7; no definite D call. CDR3 length equals 15 residues. Germline CDR1 and CDR2: SGHTA and FQGNSA. Between the trimmed V and J ends, which lost 5 bases and 3 bases, there was a span of 17 bases. For the CDR3, the DNA is TGTGCCAGCAGCCCCCGCCTGGAAAGTATCTACGAGCAGTACTTC. This sequence encodes CASSPRLESIYEQYF.

The genes are TRBV9 and TRBJ2-2; D gene unclear. The CDR3 is made up of 15 amino acids. Germline loops: CDR1 SGDLS, CDR2 YYNGEE. V lost 4 bases and J 1 base, leaving 11 bases between the germline ends. The chain's CDR3 is CASSRALRNTGELFF. CDR3 nucleotides: TGTGCCAGCAGCAGGGCTTTGCGGAACACCGGGGAGCTGTTTTTT.

The J gene is TRBJ2-3, the V gene TRBV4-1, with TRBD2 identical over 8 bases. Trimming removed 1 base from V and 5 bases from J; junction bases left unmatched: 8. Germline assignment: CDR1 MGHRA and CDR2 YSYEKL. This CDR3 has 16 residues. CDR3 residues: CASSQVASGGLDTQYF. DNA of the CDR3: TGCGCCAGCAGCCAAGTGGCGAGCGGGGGATTAGATACGCAGTATTTT.

This chain joins TRBV18 and TRBJ2-3, with D unclear. With 6 bases removed from V and 0 bases from J, the gap between germline ends came to 13 bases. Germline-derived CDR1 and CDR2 are KGHSH and LQKENI. CDR3 size: 15 residues. CDR3 region: CASSPTLESTDTQYF. DNA for the CDR3: TGTGCCAGCTCGCCGACACTTGAGAGCACAGATACGCAGTATTTT. Full variable domain (missing parts from reference TRBV18 and TRBJ2-3): NAGVMQNPRHLVRRRGQEARLRCSPMKGHSHVYWYRQLPEEGLKFMVYLQKENIIDESGMPKERFSAEFPKEGPSILRIQQVVRGDSAAYFCASSPTLESTDTQYFGPGTRLTVL.

The V and J genes are TRBV14 and TRBJ2-7, with D unresolved. Germline V lookup: CDR1 SGHDN, CDR2 FVKESK. The ends were cut back, 0 bases at V and 2 bases at J, with 8 bases in the middle. The CDR3 extends over 14 amino acids. The CDR3 protein is CASSQEPGTYEQYF. The CDR3 bases are TGTGCCAGCAGCCAAGAGCCAGGTACCTACGAGCAGTACTTC.

The chain joins TRBV19 to TRBJ2-5; D is possibly TRBD1 or TRBD2 (6 bases each). V gave up 2 bases and J gave up 7 bases, with 14 bases separating them. Germline assignment: CDR1 LNHDA and CDR2 SQIVND (reference sequence). The length of the CDR3 is 14 residues. The CDR3 sequence is CASSISGAIGTQYF. CDR3 sequence (DNA): TGTGCCAGTAGTATATCGGGGGCGATCGGGACCCAGTACTTC.

This clone occurred a few times. The chain is built from TRBV7-9 and TRBJ1-1; no clear D gene. This CDR3 has 15 amino acids. V dropped 0 bases and J dropped 1 base, with 9 bases sitting between them. CDR1 and CDR2 (germline): SEHNR, FQNEAQ (reference sequence). This chain's CDR3 is CASSLARRTNTEAFF. CDR3 bases: TGTGCCAGCAGCTTAGCGCGGAGGACGAACACTGAAGCTTTCTTT.

The genes are TRBV20-1 and TRBJ2-3; D uncertain. The V end was cut by 5 bases, the J end by 6 bases, with 9 bases between. In germline, CDR1 is DFQATT, CDR2 SNEGSKA (reference sequence). The CDR3 spans 11 residues. CDR3 amino acids: CSAPYADTQYF. CDR3 bases: TGCAGTGCTCCTTATGCGGATACGCAGTATTTT.

The rearrangement uses TRBV4-1 and TRBJ2-7; no clear D gene. The CDR3 has 12 amino acids. Trimming took off 0 bases at V and 9 bases at J, with 9 bases between the two ends. CDR1 is MGHRA and CDR2 is YSYEKL in the germline V gene. The CDR3: CASSQDVDRQYF. CDR3 sequence (DNA): TGCGCCAGCAGCCAAGATGTTGATCGGCAGTACTTC.

This clone showed up just once. V is TRBV28 and J is TRBJ2-7; 7 bases fit TRBD2. CDR1 and CDR2 (germline): MDHEN, SYDVKM. Trimming took 6 bases from V and 0 from J; bases not matched to a gene: 8. CDR3 size: 15 residues. The CDR3 region is CASRPSGGLSYEQYF. The CDR3 coding sequence is TGTGCCAGCAGACCTAGCGGAGGGCTCTCCTACGAGCAGTACTTC.

V gene TRBV9 combines with J gene TRBJ2-7; 11 nucleotides line up with TRBD1. The CDR3 consists of 15 residues. The V segment lost 3 bases and the J segment 7 bases; nucleotides outside the gene matches: 9. Germline values: CDR1 SGDLS, CDR2 YYNGEE. In DNA form, the CDR3 reads TGTGCCAGCAGCGCTGGGGGACAGGGGGTTCGGGAGCAGTACTTC. As protein: CASSAGGQGVREQYF.

Here the CDR3 reads CASTPGQMNTEAFF. The DNA of the CDR3 is TGTGCCAGCACCCCCGGACAGATGAACACTGAAGCTTTCTTT. The chain recombines TRBV7-9 with TRBJ1-1; TRBD1 might be the D (6 bases). The CDR3 covers 14 residues. V was pared by 7 bases and J by 0 bases, with 12 bases between. Germline V lookup: CDR1 SEHNR, CDR2 FQNEAQ (reference sequence).

The rearrangement uses TRBV19 and TRBJ1-2; D possibly corresponds to TRBD1 (6 bases). The CDR3 is made up of 15 amino acids. Germline CDR1 reads LNHDA; CDR2 reads SQIVND (reference sequence). Trimming removed 3 bases at V and 6 bases at J, with 17 bases between. CDR3 amino acids: CASSMGRQDGNGYTF. Written as DNA, the CDR3 is TGTGCCAGTAGTATGGGTCGACAGGATGGAAATGGCTACACCTTC.

The V gene is TRBV7-3, the J gene TRBJ2-1, with a weak D call TRBD2 (6 bases). Looked up from germline, CDR1 is SGHTA and CDR2 is FQGTGA. Trimming pared 0 bases from V and 0 bases from J, leaving 9 bases between. The CDR3 consists of 16 residues. CDR3 sequence: CASSLTAGSSYNEQFF. CDR3 in DNA: TGTGCCAGCAGCTTAACCGCGGGGAGCTCCTACAATGAGCAGTTCTTC.

V and J are TRBV7-9 and TRBJ1-4; 7 bases fit TRBD1. The V gene's germline CDR1 is SEHNR and CDR2 FQNEAQ (reference sequence). V dropped 4 bases and J dropped 8; count of bases not matched to a gene: 7. The CDR3 loop spans 14 amino acids. The CDR3 loop is CASSSGQSGEKLFF. CDR3 sequence (DNA): TGTGCCAGCAGCTCGGGACAGTCTGGGGAAAAACTGTTTTTT.

V usage is TRBV7-2 and J usage is TRBJ2-2; TRBD2 matches at 7 bases. The CDR3 consists of 16 residues. V lost 3 bases to trimming and J lost 6 bases; unmatched junction nucleotides: 10. The V gene's germline CDR1 is SGHTA and CDR2 FQGNSA. CDR3 coding DNA: TGTGCCAGCAGCTTCCAGATAGGCGGGAGAGCCGGGGAGCTGTTTTTT. Its translation: CASSFQIGGRAGELFF.

This chain connects TRBV7-2 to TRBJ1-2, with D tentatively TRBD1 (5 bases). The CDR3 consists of 14 residues. Germline assignment: CDR1 SGHTA and CDR2 FQGNSA. V lost 6 bases, J lost 4 bases, and 15 bases lay in between. CDR3 amino acids: CASRPGPGSYGYTF. Written as DNA, the CDR3 is TGTGCCAGCAGACCAGGGCCAGGGAGCTATGGCTACACCTTC.